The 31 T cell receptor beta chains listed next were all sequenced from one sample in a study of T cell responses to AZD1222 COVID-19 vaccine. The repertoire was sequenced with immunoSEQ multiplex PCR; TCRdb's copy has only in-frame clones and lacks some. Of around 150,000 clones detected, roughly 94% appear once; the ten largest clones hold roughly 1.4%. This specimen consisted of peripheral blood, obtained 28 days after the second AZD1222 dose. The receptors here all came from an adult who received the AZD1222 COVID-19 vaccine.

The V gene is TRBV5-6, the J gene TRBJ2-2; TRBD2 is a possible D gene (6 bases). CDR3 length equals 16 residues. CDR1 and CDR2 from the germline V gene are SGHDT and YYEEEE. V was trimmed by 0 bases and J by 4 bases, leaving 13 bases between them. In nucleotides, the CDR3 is TGTGCCAGCAGCTTGGCCGCGGGGTTAGGCACCGGGGAGCTGTTTTTT. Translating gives CASSLAAGLGTGELFF.

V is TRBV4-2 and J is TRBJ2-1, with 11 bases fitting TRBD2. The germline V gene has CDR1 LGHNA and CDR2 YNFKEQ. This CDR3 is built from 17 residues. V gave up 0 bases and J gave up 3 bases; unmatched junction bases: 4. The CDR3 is CASSQDQGTSGYNEQFF. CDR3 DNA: TGTGCCAGCAGCCAAGATCAAGGGACTAGCGGCTACAATGAGCAGTTCTTC.

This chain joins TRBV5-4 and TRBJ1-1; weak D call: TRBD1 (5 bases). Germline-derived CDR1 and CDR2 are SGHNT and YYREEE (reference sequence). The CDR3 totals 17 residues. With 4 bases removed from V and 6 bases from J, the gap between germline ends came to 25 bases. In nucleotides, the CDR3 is TGTGCCAGCAGCCCGCAGAGAGCCGGGGACGGGAGGCCTGAAGCTTTCTTT. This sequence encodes CASSPQRAGDGRPEAFF.

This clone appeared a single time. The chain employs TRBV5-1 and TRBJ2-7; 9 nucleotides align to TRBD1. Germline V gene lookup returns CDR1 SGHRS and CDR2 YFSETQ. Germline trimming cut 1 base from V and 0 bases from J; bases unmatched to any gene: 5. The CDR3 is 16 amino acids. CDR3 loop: CASSLSGTGISYEQYF. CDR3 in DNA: TGCGCCAGCAGCTTGTCCGGGACAGGGATCTCCTACGAGCAGTACTTC.

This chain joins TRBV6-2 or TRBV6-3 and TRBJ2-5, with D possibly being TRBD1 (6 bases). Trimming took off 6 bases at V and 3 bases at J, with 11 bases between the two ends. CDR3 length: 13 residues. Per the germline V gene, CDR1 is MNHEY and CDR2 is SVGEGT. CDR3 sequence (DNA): TGTGCCAGCAGCTATGGACAGAAAGAGACCCAGTACTTC. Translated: CASSYGQKETQYF.

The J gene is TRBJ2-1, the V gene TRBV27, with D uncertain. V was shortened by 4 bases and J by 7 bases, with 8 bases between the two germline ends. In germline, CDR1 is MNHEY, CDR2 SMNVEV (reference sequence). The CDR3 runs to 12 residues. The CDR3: CASSSRSNEQFF. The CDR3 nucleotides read TGTGCCAGCAGTTCGAGATCGAATGAGCAGTTCTTC.

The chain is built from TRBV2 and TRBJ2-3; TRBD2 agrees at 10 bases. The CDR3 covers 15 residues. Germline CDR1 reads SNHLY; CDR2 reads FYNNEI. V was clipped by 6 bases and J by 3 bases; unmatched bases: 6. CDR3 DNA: TGTGCCAGCAGATTAGCGGGAGGCTCAACAGATACGCAGTATTTT. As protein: CASRLAGGSTDTQYF.

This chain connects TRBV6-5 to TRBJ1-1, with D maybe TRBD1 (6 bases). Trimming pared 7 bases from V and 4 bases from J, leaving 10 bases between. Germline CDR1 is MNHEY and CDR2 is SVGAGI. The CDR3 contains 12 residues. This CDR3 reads CASKRGPTEAFF. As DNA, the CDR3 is TGTGCCAGCAAGCGGGGGCCCACTGAAGCTTTCTTT.

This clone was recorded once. CDR3 region: CASRLRGGNYGYTF. The CDR3 DNA reads TGTGCCAGCAGATTAAGGGGGGGTAACTATGGCTACACCTTC. The rearrangement joins TRBV2 to TRBJ1-2; D possibly corresponds to TRBD1 (6 bases). The CDR3 length is 14 residues. Germline CDR1 SNHLY, CDR2 FYNNEI. Trimming shortened V by 6 bases and J by 1 base, and 12 bases separated the two germline ends.

The CDR3 protein is CASSSPDRFGNEKLFF. CDR3 DNA: TGTGCCAGCAGTTCTCCGGACAGATTTGGAAATGAAAAACTGTTTTTT. The chain recombines TRBV6-5 with TRBJ1-4; possible D gene TRBD1, 6 bases. V was cut by 4 bases and J by 5 bases, with 17 bases left in between. Per the germline V gene, CDR1 is MNHEY and CDR2 is SVGAGI. The length of the CDR3 is 16 residues.

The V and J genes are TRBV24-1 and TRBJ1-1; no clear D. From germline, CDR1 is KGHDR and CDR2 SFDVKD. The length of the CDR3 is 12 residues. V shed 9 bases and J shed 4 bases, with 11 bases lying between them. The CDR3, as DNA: TGTGCCACCTTCTATGCCGCCACTGAAGCTTTCTTT. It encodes CATFYAATEAFF.

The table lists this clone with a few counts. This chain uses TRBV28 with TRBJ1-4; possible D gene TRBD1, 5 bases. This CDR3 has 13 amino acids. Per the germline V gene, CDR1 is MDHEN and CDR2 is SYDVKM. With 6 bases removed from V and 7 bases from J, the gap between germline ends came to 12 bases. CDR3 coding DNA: TGTGCCAGCAGCTCCCCCCAGGGTGAAAAACTGTTTTTT. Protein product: CASSSPQGEKLFF.

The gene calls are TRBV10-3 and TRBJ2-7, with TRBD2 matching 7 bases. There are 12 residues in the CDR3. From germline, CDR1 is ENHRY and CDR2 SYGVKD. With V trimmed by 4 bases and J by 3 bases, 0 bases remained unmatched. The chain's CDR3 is CAISGGGYEQYF. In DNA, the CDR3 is TGTGCCATCAGTGGGGGGGGCTACGAGCAGTACTTC.

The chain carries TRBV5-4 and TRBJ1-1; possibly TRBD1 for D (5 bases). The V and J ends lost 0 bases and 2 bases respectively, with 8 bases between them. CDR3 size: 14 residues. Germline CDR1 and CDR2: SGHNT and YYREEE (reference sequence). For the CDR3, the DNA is TGTGCCAGCAGCTTGGAGACAGTTAACACTGAAGCTTTCTTT. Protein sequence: CASSLETVNTEAFF. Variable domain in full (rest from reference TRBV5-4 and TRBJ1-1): ETGVTQSPTHLIKTRGQQVTLRCSSQSGHNTVSWYQQALGQGPQFIFQYYREEENGRGNFPPRFSGLQFPNYSSELNVNALELDDSALYLCASSLETVNTEAFFGQGTRLTVV.

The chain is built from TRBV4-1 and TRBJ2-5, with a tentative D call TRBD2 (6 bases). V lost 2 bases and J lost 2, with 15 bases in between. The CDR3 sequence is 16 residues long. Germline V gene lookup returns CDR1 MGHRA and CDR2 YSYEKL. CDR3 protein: CASSQYGAGPQETQYF. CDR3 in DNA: TGCGCCAGCAGCCAATATGGGGCGGGGCCGCAAGAGACCCAGTACTTC.

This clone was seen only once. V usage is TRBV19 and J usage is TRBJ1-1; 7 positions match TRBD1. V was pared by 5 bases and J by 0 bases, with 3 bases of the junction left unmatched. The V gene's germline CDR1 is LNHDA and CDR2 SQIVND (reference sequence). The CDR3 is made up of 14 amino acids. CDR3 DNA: TGTGCCAGTAGTTCCGACAGGGTGAACACTGAAGCTTTCTTT. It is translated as CASSSDRVNTEAFF.

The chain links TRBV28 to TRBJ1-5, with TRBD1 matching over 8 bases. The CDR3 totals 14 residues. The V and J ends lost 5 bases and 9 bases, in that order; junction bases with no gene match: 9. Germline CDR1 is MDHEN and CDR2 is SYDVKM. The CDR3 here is CASSTGQEGRPQHF. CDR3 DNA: TGTGCCAGCAGTACGGGACAGGAAGGCCGGCCCCAGCATTTT.

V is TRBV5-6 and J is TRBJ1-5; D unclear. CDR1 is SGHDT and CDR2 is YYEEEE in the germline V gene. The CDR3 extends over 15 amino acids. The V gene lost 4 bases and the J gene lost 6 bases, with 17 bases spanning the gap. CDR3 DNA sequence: TGTGCCAGCAGCAAAAAAGGGTGGGGTCCTCAGCCCCAGCATTTT. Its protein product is CASSKKGWGPQPQHF.

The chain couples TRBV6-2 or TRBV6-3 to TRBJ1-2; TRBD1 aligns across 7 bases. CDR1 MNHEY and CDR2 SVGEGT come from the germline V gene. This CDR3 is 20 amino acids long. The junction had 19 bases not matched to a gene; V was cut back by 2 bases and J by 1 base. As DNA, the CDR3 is TGTGCCAGCAGTTACCCAGGACAGGTCGACACACCCCATTTTAACTATGGCTACACCTTC. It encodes CASSYPGQVDTPHFNYGYTF.

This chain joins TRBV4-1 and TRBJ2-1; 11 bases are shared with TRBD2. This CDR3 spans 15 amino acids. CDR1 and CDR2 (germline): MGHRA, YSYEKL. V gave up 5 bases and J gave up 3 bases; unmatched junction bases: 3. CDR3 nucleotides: TGCGCCAGCAGCTATACTAGCGGGGGCTACAATGAGCAGTTCTTC. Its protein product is CASSYTSGGYNEQFF.

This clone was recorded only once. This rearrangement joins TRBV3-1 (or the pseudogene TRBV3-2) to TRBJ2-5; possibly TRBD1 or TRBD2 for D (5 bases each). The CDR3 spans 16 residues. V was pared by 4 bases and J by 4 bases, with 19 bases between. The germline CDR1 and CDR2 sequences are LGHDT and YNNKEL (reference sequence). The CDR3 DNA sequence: TGTGCCAGCAGCCCCCGTATGGGACCCCGGGGAGAGACCCAGTACTTC. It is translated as CASSPRMGPRGETQYF.

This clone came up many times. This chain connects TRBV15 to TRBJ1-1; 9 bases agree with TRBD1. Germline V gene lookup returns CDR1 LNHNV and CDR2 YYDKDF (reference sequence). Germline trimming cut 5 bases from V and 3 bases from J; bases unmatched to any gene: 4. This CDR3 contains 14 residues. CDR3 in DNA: TGTGCCACCAGCTCAGACAGGGGGTACACTGAAGCTTTCTTT. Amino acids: CATSSDRGYTEAFF.

CDR3 DNA: TGTGCCAGCAGCTATGGACAGTCGCCCTATGGCTACACCTTC. Translated: CASSYGQSPYGYTF. This chain links TRBV5-4 with TRBJ1-2; a possible D gene is TRBD1 (6 bases). Germline lookup yields CDR1 SGHNT and CDR2 YYREEE (reference sequence). V was cut by 3 bases and J by 4 bases, with 13 bases left in between. The CDR3 is 14 amino acids.

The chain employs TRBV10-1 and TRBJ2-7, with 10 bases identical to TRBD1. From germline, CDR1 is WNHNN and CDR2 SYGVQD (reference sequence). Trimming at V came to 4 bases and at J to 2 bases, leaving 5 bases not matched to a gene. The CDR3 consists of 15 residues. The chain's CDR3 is CASSGGGTGAYEQYF. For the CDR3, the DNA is TGCGCCAGCAGTGGAGGTGGGACAGGGGCCTACGAGCAGTACTTC.

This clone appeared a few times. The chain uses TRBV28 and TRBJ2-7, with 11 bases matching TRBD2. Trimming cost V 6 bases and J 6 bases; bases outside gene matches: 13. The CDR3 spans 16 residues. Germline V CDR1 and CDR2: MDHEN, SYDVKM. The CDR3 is CASRSGTSGRGREQYF. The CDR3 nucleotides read TGTGCCAGCAGGTCCGGGACTAGCGGCCGAGGGCGCGAGCAGTACTTC.

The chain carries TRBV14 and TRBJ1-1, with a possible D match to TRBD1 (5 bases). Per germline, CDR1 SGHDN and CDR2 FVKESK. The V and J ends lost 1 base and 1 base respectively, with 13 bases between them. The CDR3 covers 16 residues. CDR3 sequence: CASSQAGGLANTEAFF. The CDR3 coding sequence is TGTGCCAGCAGCCAAGCGGGGGGACTCGCGAACACTGAAGCTTTCTTT.

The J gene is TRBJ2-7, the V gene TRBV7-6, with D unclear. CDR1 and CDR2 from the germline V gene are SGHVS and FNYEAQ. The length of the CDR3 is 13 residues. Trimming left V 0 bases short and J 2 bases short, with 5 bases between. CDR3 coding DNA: TGTGCCAGCAGCTTAGCGGGGACCTACGAGCAGTACTTC. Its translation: CASSLAGTYEQYF.

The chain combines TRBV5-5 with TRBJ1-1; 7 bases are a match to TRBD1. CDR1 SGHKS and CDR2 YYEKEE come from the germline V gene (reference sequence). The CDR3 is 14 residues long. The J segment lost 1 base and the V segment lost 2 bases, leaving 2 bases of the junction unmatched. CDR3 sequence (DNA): TGTGCCAGCAGCTTCGACAGGGCGAACACTGAAGCTTTCTTT. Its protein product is CASSFDRANTEAFF.

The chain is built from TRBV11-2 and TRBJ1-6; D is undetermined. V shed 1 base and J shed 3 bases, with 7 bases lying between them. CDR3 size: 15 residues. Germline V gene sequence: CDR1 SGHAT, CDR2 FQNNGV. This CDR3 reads CASSLGSSYNSPLHF. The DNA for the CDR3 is TGTGCCAGCAGCTTAGGGTCCAGCTATAATTCACCCCTCCACTTT.

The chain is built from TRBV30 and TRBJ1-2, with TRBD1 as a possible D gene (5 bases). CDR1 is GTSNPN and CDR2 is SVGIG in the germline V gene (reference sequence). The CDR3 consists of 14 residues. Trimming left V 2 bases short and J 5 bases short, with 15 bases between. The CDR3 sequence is CAWSIGGGRYGYTF. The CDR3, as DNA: TGTGCCTGGAGTATCGGGGGAGGGCGATATGGCTACACCTTC. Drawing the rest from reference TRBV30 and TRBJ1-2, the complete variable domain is SQTIHQWPATLVQPVGSPLSLECTVEGTSNPNLYWYRQAAGRGLQLLFYSVGIGQISSEVPQNLSASRPQDRQFILSSKKLLLSDSGFYLCAWSIGGGRYGYTFGSGTRLTVV.

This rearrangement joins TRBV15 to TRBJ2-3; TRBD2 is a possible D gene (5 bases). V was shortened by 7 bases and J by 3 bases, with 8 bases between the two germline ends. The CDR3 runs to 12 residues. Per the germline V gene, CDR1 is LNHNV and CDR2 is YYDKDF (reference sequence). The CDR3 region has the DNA TGTGCCACCAATCCGGGAACAGATACGCAGTATTTT. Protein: CATNPGTDTQYF.